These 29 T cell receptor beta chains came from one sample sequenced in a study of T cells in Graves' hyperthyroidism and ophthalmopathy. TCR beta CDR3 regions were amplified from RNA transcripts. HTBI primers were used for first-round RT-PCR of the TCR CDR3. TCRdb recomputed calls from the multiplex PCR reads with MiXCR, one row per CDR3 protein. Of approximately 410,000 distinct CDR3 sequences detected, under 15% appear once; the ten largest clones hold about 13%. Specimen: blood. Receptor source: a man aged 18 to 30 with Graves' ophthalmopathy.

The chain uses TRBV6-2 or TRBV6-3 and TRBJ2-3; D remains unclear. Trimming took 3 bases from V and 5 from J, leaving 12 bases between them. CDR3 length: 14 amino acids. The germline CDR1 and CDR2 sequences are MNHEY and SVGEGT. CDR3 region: CASSYLRWEDTQYF. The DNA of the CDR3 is TGTGCCAGCAGTTATCTCCGGTGGGAAGATACGCAGTATTTT.

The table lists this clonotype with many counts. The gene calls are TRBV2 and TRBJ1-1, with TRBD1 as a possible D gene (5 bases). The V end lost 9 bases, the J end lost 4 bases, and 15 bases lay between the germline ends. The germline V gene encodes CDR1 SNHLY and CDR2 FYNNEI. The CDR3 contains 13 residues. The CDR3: CARMGRVGTEAFF. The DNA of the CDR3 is TGTGCCAGAATGGGACGGGTGGGCACTGAAGCTTTCTTT.

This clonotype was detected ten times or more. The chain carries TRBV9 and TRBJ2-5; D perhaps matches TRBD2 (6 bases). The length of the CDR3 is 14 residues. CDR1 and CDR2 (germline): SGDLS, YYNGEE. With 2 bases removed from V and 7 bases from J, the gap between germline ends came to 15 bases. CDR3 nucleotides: TGTGCCAGCAGCGTGGAGGGAGTGTTAGGGACCCAGTACTTC. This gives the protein CASSVEGVLGTQYF.

The CDR3 protein is CASSWDGRNYGYTF. DNA for the CDR3: TGTGCCAGCAGTTGGGACGGAAGGAACTATGGCTACACCTTC. The chain employs TRBV5-8 and TRBJ1-2; D possibly corresponds to TRBD1 (5 bases). The V end was cut by 5 bases, the J end by 2 bases, with 13 bases between. The CDR3 has 14 amino acids. Germline V gene lookup returns CDR1 SGHTS and CDR2 YDEGEE.

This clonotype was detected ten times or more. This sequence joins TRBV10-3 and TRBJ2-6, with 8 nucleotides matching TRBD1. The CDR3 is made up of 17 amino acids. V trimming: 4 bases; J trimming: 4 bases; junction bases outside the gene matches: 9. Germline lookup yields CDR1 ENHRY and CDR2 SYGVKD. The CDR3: CAISVSGTGTGANVLTF. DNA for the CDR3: TGTGCCATCAGTGTTTCCGGGACAGGAACCGGGGCCAACGTCCTGACTTTC.

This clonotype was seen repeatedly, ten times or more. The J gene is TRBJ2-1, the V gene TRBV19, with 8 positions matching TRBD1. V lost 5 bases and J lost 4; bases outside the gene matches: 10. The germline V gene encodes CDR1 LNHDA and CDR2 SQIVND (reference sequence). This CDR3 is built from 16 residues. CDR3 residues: CASSYADRAPYNEQFF. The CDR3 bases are TGTGCCAGTAGTTACGCGGACAGGGCCCCATACAATGAGCAGTTCTTC.

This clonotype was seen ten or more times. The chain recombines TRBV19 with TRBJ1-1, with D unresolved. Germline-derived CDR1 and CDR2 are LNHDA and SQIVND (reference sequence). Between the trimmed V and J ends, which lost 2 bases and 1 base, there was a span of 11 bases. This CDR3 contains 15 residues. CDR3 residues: CASSIWGRGNTEAFF. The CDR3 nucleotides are TGTGCCAGTAGTATATGGGGTCGGGGGAACACTGAAGCTTTCTTT.

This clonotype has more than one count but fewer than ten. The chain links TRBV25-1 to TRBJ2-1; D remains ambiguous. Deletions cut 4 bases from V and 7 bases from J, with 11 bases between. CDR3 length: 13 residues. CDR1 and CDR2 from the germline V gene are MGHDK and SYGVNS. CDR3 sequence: CASSALTRNEQFF. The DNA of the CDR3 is TGTGCCAGCAGTGCCCTGACAAGGAATGAGCAGTTCTTC.

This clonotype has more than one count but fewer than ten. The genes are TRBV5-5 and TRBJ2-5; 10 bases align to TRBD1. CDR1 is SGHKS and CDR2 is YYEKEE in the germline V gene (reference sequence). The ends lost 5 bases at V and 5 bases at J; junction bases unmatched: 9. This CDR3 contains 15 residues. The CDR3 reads CASRLGQGIGETQYF. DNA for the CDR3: TGTGCCAGCAGACTGGGACAGGGGATCGGGGAGACCCAGTACTTC. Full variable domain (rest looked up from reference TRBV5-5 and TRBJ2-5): DAGVTQSPTHLIKTRGQQVTLRCSPISGHKSVSWYQQVLGQGPQFIFQYYEKEERGRGNFPDRFSARQFPNYSSELNVNALLLGDSALYLCASRLGQGIGETQYFGPGTRLLVL.

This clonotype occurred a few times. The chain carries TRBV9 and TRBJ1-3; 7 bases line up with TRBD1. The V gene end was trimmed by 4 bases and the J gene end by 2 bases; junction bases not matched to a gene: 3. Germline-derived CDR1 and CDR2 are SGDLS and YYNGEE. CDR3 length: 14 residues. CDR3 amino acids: CASSQTGPGNTIYF. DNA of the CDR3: TGTGCCAGCAGCCAGACAGGGCCTGGAAACACCATATATTTT.

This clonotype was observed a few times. DNA for the CDR3: TGTGCCAGCAGCTTTACCGGCCCCACGGATTTTAGCAATCAGCCCCAGCATTTT. It codes for CASSFTGPTDFSNQPQHF. The V and J genes are TRBV11-3 and TRBJ1-5, with unresolved D. The germline CDR1 and CDR2 sequences are SGHNT and YENEEA. The ends were cut back, 3 bases at V and 0 bases at J, with 18 bases in the middle. This CDR3 has 18 amino acids.

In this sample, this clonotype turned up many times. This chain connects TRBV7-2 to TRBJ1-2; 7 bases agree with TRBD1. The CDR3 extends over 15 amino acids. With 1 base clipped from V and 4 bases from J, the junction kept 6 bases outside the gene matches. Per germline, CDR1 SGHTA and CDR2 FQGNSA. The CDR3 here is CASSLGQGGIYGYTF. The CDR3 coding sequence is TGTGCCAGCAGCTTAGGACAGGGTGGAATCTATGGCTACACCTTC.

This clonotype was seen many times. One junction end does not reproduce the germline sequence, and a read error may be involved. This chain's CDR3 is CANSAAVAGSYEQYF. CDR3 coding DNA: TGTGCCAACAGTGCGGCGGTAGCGGGGAGCTACGAGCAGTACTTC. The chain couples TRBV6-1 to TRBJ2-7; TRBD2 matches at 8 bases. The germline V gene has CDR1 MNHNS and CDR2 SASEGT. This CDR3 contains 15 residues.

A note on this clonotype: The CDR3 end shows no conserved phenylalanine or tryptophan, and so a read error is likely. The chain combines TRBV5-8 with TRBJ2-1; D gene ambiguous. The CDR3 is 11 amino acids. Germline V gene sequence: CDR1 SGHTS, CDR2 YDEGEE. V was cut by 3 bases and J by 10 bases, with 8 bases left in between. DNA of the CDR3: TGTGCCAGCAGCTCCTACCGGGAGCAGTTCCTC. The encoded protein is CASSSYREQFL.

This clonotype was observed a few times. CDR3 coding DNA: TGTGCCAGCAGCGTAGAGGGAAGCGGAGTCTACAATGAGCAGTTCTTC. This sequence encodes CASSVEGSGVYNEQFF. The chain recombines TRBV9 with TRBJ2-1; the D gene is possibly TRBD2 (5 bases). Trimming pared 0 bases from V and 3 bases from J, leaving 13 bases between. This CDR3 is built from 16 residues. CDR1 and CDR2 (germline): SGDLS, YYNGEE.

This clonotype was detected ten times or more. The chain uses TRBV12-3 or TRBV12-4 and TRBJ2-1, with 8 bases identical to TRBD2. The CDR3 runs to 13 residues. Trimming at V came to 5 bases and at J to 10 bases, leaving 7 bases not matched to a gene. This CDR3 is CASSASGGPEQFF. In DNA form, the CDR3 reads TGTGCCAGCAGTGCCTCGGGGGGGCCCGAGCAGTTCTTC.

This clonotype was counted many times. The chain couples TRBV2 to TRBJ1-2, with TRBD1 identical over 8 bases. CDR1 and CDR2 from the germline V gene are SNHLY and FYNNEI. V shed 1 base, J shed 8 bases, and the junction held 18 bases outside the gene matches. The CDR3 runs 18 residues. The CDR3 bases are TGTGCCAGCAGTGAAGTTGGGGCAGGGGGCGATTCTTACTGGGGCTACACCTTC. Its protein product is CASSEVGAGGDSYWGYTF.

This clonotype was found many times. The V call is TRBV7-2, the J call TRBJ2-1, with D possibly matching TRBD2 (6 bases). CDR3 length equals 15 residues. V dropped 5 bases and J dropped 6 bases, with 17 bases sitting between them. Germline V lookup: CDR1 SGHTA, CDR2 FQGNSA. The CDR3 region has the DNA TGTGCCAGCAGCGTCAGAGGCGGGGTGTCCAATGAGCAGTTCTTC. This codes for CASSVRGGVSNEQFF.

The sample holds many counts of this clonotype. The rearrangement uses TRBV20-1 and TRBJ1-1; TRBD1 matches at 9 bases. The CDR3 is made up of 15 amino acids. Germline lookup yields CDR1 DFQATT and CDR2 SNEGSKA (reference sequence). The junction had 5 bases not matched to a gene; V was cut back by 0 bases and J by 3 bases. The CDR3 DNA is TGCAGTGCTAGAGATTCAACAGGGGGCCACACTGAAGCTTTCTTT. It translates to CSARDSTGGHTEAFF.

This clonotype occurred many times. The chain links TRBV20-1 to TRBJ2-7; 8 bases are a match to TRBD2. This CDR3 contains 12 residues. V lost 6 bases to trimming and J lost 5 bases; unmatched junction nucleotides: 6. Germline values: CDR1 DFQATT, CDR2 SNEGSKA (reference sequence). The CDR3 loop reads CSAPRGGDEQYF. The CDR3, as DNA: TGCAGTGCCCCCCGGGGGGGCGACGAGCAGTACTTC.

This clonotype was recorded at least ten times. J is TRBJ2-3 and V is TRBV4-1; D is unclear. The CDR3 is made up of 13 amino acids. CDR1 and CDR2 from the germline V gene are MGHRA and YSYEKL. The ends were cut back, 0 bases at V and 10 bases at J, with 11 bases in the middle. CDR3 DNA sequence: TGCGCCAGCAGCCAAGATGGAGAATTGCCGCAGTATTTT. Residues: CASSQDGELPQYF.

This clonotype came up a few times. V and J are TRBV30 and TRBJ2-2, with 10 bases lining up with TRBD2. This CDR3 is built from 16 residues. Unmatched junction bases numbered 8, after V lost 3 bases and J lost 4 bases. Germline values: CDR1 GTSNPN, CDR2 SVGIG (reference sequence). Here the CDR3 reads CAWRALAGVGTGELFF. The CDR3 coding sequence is TGTGCCTGGAGAGCCCTAGCGGGAGTCGGCACCGGGGAGCTGTTTTTT.

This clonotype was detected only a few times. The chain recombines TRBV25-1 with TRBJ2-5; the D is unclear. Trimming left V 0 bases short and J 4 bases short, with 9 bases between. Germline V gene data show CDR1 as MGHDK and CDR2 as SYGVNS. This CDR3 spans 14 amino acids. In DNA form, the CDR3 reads TGTGCCAGCAGTGAATATAGGCAGGTAGAGACCCAGTACTTC. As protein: CASSEYRQVETQYF.

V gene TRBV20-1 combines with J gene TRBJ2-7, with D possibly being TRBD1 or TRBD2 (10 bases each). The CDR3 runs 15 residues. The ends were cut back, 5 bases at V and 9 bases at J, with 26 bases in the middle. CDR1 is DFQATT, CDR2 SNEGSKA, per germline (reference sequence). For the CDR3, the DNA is TGCAGTGCTCAGCGGGGGGGACAGGGGCTTGGGTTGCAGTACTTC. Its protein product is CSAQRGGQGLGLQYF.

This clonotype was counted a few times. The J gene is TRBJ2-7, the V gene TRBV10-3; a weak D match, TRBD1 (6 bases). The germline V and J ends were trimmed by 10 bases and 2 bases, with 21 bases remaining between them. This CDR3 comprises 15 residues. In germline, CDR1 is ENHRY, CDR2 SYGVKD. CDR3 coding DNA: TGTGCCACGGCATCCCGGGACAACACGCCCTACGAGCAGTACTTC. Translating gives CATASRDNTPYEQYF.

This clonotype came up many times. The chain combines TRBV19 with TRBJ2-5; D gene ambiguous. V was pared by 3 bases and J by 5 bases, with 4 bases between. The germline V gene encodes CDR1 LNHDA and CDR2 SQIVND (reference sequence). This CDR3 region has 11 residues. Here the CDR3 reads CASSMAETQYF. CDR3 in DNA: TGTGCCAGTAGTATGGCGGAGACCCAGTACTTC.

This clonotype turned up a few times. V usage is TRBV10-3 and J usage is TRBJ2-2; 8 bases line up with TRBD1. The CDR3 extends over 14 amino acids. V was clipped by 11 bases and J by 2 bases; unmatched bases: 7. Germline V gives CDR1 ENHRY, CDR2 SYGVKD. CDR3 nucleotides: TGTGCCTCCCAGGGGACAGGCAACACCGGGGAGCTGTTTTTT. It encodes CASQGTGNTGELFF.

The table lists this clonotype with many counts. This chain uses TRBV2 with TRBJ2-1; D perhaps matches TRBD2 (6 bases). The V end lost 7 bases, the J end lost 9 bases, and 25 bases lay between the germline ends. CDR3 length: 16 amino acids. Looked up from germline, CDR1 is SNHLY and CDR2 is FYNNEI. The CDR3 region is CASTSGEGPLTGEQFF. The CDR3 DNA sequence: TGTGCCAGCACCTCGGGGGAAGGACCCCTCACGGGTGAGCAGTTCTTC.

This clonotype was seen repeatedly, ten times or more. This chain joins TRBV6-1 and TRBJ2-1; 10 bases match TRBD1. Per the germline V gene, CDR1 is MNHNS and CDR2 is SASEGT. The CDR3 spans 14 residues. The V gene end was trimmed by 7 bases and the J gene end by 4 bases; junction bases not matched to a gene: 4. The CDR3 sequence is CASNPGQGYNEQFF. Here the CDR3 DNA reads TGTGCCAGCAATCCGGGACAGGGGTACAATGAGCAGTTCTTC.